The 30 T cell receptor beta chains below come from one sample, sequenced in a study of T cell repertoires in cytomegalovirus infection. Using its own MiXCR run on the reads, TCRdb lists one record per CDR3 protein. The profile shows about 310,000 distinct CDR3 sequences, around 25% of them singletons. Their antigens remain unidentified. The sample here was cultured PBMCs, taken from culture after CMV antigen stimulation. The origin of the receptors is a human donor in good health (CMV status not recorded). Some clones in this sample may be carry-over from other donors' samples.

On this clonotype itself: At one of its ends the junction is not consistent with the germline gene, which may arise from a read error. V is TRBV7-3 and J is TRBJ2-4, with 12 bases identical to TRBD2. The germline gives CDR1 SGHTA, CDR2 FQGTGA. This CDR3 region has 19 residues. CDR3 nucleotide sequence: TGTGCCAGCAGCCCCGCCGGACTAGCGGGAAGAAGAGCCAAAACCATTCAGTACTTC. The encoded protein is CASSPAGLAGRRAKTIQYF. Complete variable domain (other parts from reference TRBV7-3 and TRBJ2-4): GAGVSQTPSNKVTEKGKYVELRCDPISGHTALYWYRQSLGQGPEFLIYFQGTGAADDSGLPNDRFFAVRPEGSVSTLKIQRTERGDSAVYLCASSPAGLAGRRAKTIQYFGAGTRLSVL.

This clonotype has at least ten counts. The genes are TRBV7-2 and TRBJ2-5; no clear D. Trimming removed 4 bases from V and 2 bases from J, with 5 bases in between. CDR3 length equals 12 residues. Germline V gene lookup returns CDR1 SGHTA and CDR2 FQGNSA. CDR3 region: CASSSVQETQYF. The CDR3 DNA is TGTGCCAGCAGCTCCGTACAAGAGACCCAGTACTTC. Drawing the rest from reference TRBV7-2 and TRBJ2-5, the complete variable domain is GAGVSQSPSNKVTEKGKDVELRCDPISGHTALYWYRQSLGQGLEFLIYFQGNSAPDKSGLPSDRFSAERTGGSVSTLTIQRTQQEDSAVYLCASSSVQETQYFGPGTRLLVL.

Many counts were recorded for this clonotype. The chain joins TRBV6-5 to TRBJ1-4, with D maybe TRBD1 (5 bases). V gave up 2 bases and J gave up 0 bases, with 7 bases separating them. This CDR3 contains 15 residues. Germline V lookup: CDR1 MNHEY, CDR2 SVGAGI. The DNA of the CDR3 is TGTGCCAGCAGTTACGGGGGAGCAACTAATGAAAAACTGTTTTTT. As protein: CASSYGGATNEKLFF.

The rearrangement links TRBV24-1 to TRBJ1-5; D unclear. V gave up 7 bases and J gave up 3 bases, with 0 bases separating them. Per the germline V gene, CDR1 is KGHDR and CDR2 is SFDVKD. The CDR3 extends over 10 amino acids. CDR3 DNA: TGTGCCACCAGCAATCAGCCCCAGCATTTT. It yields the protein CATSNQPQHF.

The CDR3: CSVDGTSGRRRRDTQYF. The CDR3 DNA follows: TGCAGCGTTGATGGGACTAGCGGGAGAAGAAGGAGAGATACGCAGTATTTT. V usage is TRBV29-1 and J usage is TRBJ2-3; 14 bases line up with TRBD2. This CDR3 comprises 17 residues. Germline loops: CDR1 SQVTM, CDR2 ANQGSEA. After removal of 3 bases from V and 5 bases from J, the junction contained 10 bases not matched to a gene.

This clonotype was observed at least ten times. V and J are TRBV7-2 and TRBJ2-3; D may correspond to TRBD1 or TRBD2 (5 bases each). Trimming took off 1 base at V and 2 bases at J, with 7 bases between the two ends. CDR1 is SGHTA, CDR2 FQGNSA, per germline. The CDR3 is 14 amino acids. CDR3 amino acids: CASSLVGTTDTQYF. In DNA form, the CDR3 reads TGTGCCAGCAGCTTAGTAGGGACCACAGATACGCAGTATTTT.

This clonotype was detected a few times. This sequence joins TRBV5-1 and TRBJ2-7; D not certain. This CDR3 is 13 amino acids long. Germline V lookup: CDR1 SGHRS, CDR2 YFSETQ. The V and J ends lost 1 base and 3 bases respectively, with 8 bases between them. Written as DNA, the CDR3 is TGCGCCAGCAGCTTGACCAGTAACTACGAGCAGTACTTC. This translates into CASSLTSNYEQYF.

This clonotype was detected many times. The chain's CDR3 is CASSRYTEGGGYTF. The CDR3 bases are TGTGCCAGCAGCCGCTATACAGAGGGGGGAGGCTACACCTTC. This rearrangement joins TRBV7-2 to TRBJ1-2, with D maybe TRBD1 (6 bases). CDR1 and CDR2 (germline): SGHTA, FQGNSA. The V end was cut by 5 bases, the J end by 8 bases, with 18 bases between. The CDR3 loop spans 14 amino acids.

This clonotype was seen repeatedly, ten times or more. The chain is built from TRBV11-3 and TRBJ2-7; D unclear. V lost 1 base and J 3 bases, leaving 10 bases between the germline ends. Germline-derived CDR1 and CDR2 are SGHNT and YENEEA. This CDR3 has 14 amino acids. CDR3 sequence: CASSLAGESYEQYV. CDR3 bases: TGTGCCAGCAGCTTAGCCGGAGAGAGCTACGAGCAGTACGTC.

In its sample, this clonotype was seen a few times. The CDR3 region has the DNA TGCAGTGCTAGAGATAGCGGGAGGGCTGGGGATACGCAGTATTTT. The encoded protein is CSARDSGRAGDTQYF. The V and J genes are TRBV20-1 and TRBJ2-3; 11 positions agree with TRBD2. The junction had 5 bases not matched to a gene; V was cut back by 0 bases and J by 6 bases. CDR1 is DFQATT, CDR2 SNEGSKA, per germline (reference sequence). The CDR3 runs to 15 residues.

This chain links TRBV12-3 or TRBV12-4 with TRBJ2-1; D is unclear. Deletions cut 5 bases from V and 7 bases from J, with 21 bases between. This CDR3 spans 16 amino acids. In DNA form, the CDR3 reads TGTGCCAGCAGTGCGAACCCTCCGCCAATAACAAATGAGCAGTTCTTC. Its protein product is CASSANPPPITNEQFF.

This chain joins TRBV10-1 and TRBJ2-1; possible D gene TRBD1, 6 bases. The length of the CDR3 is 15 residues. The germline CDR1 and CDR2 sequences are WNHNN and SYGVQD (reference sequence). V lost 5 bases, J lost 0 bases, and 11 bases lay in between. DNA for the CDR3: TGCGCCAGCAGTCCCAGGGGACCCTCCTACAATGAGCAGTTCTTC. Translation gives CASSPRGPSYNEQFF.

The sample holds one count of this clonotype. The CDR3 region has the DNA TGCGCCAGCAGCTCCCCAGGGGGAAACAATAATTCACCCCTCCACTTT. Translating gives CASSSPGGNNNSPLHF. V usage is TRBV5-1 and J usage is TRBJ1-6; 7 bases align to TRBD1. The CDR3 is made up of 16 amino acids. V shed 3 bases and J 5 bases; nucleotides not matched to a gene: 8. Germline V gene data show CDR1 as SGHRS and CDR2 as YFSETQ.

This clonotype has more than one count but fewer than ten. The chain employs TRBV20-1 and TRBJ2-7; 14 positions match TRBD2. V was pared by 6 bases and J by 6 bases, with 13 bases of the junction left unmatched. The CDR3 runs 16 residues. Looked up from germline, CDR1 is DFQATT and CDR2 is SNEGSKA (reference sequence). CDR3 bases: TGCAGTGCCGATAATCCGGGACTAGCGGGAGCGGGCGAGCAGTACTTC. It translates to CSADNPGLAGAGEQYF.

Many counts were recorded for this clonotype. The CDR3 loop is CASRSGLAAQETQYF. The CDR3 DNA is TGTGCCAGCAGATCCGGACTAGCGGCCCAAGAGACCCAGTACTTC. The chain recombines TRBV7-2 with TRBJ2-5, with TRBD2 matching 10 bases. The CDR3 is 15 amino acids. Germline CDR1 is SGHTA and CDR2 is FQGNSA. The V and J ends lost 6 bases and 1 base, in that order; junction bases with no gene match: 5.

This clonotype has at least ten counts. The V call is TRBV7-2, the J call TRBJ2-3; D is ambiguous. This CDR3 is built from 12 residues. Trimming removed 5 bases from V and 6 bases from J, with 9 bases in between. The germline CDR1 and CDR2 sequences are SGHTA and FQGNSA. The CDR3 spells CASSPYSDTQYF. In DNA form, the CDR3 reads TGTGCCAGCAGCCCGTACTCGGATACGCAGTATTTT.

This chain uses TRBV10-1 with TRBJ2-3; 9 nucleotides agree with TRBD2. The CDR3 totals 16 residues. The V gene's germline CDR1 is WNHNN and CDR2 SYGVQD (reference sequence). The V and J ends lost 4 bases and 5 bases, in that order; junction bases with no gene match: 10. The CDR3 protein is CASSAVSGSFGDTQYF. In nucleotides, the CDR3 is TGCGCCAGCAGTGCAGTTAGCGGGAGTTTCGGAGATACGCAGTATTTT.

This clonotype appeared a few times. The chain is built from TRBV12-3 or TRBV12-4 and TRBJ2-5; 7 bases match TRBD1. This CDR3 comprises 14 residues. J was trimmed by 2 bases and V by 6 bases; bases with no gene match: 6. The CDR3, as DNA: TGTGCCAGCAGGGACGGGACAGCACAAGAGACCCAGTACTTC. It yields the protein CASRDGTAQETQYF.

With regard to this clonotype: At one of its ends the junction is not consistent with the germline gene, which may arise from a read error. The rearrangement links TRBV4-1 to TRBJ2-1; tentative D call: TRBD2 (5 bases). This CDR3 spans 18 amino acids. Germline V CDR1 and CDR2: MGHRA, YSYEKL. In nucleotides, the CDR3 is TGCGCCAGCAGCCAAGTGAGCGGACGCGGTGGACCCTACAGTGAGCAGTTCTTC. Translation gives CASSQVSGRGGPYSEQFF.

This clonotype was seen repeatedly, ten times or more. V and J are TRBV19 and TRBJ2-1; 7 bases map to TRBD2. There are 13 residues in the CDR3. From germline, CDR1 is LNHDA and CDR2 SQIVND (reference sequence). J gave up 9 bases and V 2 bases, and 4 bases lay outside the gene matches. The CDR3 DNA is TGTGCCAGTAGTATAAGGTCTAGCGGTGAGCAGTTCTTC. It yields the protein CASSIRSSGEQFF.

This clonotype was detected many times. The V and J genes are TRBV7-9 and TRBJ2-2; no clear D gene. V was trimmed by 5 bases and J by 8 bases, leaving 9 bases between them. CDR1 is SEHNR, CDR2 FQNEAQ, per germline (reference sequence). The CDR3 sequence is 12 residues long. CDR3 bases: TGTGCCAGCAGCCCTCACGGTGGGGAGCTGTTTTTT. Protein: CASSPHGGELFF.

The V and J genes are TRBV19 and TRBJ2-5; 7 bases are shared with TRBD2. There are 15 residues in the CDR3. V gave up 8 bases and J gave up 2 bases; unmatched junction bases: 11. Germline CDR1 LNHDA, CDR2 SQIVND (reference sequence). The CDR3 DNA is TGTGCCAGTGGAGGGTCGGGAGGATGGCAAGAGACCCAGTACTTC. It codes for CASGGSGGWQETQYF.

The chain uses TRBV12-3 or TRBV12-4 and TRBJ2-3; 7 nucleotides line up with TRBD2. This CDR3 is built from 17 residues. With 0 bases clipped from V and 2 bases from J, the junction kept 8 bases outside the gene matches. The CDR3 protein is CASSLALGGRNTDTQYF. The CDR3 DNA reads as TGTGCCAGCAGTTTAGCGCTGGGCGGGAGAAACACAGATACGCAGTATTTT.

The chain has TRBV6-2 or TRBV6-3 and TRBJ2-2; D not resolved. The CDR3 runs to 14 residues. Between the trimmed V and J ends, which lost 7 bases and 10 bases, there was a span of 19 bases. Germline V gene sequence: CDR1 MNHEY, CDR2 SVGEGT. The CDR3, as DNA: TGTGCCAGCACCAAACCTAACCCATCCTCGGAGCTGTTTTTT. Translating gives CASTKPNPSSELFF.

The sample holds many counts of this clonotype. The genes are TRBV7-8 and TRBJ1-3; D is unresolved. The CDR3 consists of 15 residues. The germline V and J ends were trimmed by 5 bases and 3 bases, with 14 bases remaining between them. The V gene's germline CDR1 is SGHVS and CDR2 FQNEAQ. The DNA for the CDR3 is TGTGCCAGCAGCCCCCCCGGACGTAGTGGAAACACCATATATTTT. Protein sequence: CASSPPGRSGNTIYF.

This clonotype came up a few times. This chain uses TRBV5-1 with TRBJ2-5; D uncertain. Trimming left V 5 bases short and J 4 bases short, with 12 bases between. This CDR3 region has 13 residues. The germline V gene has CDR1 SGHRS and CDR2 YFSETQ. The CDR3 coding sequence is TGCGCCAGCAGTTTCCAGGCCGGAGAGACCCAGTACTTC. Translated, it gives CASSFQAGETQYF.

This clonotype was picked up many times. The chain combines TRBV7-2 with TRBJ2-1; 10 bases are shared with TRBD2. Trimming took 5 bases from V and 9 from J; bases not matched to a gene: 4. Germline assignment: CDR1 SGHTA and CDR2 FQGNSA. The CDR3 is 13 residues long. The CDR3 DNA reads TGTGCCAGCAGCCCGATAGCGGGAGGTGAGCAGTTCTTC. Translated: CASSPIAGGEQFF.

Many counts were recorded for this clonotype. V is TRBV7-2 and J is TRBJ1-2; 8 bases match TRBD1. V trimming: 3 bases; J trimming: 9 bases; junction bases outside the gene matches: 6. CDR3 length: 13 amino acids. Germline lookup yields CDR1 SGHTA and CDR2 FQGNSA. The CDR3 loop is CASSLDRDHSYTF. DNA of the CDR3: TGTGCCAGCAGCTTGGACAGGGACCATAGCTACACCTTC. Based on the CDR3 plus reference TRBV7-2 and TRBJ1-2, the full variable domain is GAGVSQSPSNKVTEKGKDVELRCDPISGHTALYWYRQSLGQGLEFLIYFQGNSAPDKSGLPSDRFSAERTGGSVSTLTIQRTQQEDSAVYLCASSLDRDHSYTFGSGTRLTVV.

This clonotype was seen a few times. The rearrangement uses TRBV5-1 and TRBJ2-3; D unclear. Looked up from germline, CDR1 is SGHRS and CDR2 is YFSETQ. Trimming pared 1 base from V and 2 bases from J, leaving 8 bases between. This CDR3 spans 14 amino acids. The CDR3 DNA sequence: TGCGCCAGCAGCTTGTTGTCAAACACAGATACGCAGTATTTT. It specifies CASSLLSNTDTQYF. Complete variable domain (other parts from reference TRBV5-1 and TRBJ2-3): KAGVTQTPRYLIKTRGQQVTLSCSPISGHRSVSWYQQTPGQGLQFLFEYFSETQRNKGNFPGRFSGRQFSNSRSEMNVSTLELGDSALYLCASSLLSNTDTQYFGPGTRLTVL.

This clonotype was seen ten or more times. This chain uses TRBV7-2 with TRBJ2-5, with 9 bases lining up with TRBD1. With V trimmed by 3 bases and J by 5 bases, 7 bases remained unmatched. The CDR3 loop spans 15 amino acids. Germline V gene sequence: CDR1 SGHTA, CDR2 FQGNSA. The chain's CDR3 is CASSFTGGAGETQYF. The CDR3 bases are TGTGCCAGCAGCTTTACAGGGGGCGCCGGGGAGACCCAGTACTTC. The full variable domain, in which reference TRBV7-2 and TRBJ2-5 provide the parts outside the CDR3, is GAGVSQSPSNKVTEKGKDVELRCDPISGHTALYWYRQSLGQGLEFLIYFQGNSAPDKSGLPSDRFSAERTGGSVSTLTIQRTQQEDSAVYLCASSFTGGAGETQYFGPGTRLLVL.